This TCR beta chain was captured by sequencing in a study of blood T cell repertoires in COVID-19. The overall study: From the United States, Italy and Spain came samples of acute and convalescent COVID-19. From T cells, B-cell-depleted T cells, or PBMCs came the material, which was cDNA or gDNA.

It was during active infection that Seattle patients were enrolled and then longitudinally followed. This table comes from immunoSEQ multiplex PCR, and its TCRdb copy is limited to in-frame clones, with some not included. This sample has fewer than 250,000 clones, with around 90% found just once. Sequencing input: peripheral blood. This clonotype was sampled from a man aged 25 to 40 with COVID-19, enrolled during active disease.

CDR3: CASSEQGAYSPLHF. The CDR3 region has the DNA TGTGCCAGCAGCGAACAGGGGGCATATTCACCCCTCCACTTT. The chain combines TRBV7-9 with TRBJ1-6; 9 bases agree with TRBD1. The CDR3 is 14 residues long. The germline CDR1 and CDR2 sequences are SEHNR and FQNEAQ (reference sequence). Trimming at V came to 5 bases and at J to 8 bases, leaving 4 bases not matched to a gene.